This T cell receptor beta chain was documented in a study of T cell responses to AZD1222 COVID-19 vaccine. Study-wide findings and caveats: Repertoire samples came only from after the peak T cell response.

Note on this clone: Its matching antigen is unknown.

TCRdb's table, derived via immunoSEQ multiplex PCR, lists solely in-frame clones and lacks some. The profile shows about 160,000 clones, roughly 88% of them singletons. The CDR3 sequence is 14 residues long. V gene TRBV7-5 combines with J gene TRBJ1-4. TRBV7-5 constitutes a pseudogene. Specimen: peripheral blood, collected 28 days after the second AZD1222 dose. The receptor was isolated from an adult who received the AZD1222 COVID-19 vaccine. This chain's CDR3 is CARSLGREGEKLFF. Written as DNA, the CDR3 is TGTGCCAGAAGCTTGGGAAGGGAGGGAGAAAAACTGTTTTTT.